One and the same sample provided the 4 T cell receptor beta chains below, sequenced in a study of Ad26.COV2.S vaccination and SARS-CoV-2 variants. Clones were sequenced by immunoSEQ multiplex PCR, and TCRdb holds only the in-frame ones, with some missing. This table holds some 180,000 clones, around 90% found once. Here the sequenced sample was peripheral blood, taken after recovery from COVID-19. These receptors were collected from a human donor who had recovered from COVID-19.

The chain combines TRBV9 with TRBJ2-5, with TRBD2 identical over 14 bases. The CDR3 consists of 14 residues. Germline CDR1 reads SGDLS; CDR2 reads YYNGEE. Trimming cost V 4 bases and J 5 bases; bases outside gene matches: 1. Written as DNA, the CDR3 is TGTGCCAGCAGCCGGACTAGCGGGGGGGAGACCCAGTACTTC. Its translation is CASSRTSGGETQYF.

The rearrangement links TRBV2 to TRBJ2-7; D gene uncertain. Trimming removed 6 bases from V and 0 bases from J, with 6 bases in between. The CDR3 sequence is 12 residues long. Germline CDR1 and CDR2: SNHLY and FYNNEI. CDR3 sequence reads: CASSGTSYEQYF. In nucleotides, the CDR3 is TGTGCCAGCAGCGGCACCTCCTACGAGCAGTACTTC.

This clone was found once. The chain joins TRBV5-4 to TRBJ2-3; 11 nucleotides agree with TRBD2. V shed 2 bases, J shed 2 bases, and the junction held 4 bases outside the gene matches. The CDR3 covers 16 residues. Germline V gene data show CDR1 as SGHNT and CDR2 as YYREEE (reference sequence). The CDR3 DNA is TGTGCCAGCAGCTTCGCGACTAGCGGGAACACAGATACGCAGTATTTT. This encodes CASSFATSGNTDTQYF.

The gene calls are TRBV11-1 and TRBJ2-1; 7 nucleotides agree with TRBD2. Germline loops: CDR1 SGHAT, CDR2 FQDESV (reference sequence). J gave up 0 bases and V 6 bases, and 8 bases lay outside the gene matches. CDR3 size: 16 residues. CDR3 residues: CASSGLDPSSYNEQFF. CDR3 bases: TGTGCCAGCAGTGGACTAGACCCGAGCTCCTACAATGAGCAGTTCTTC.